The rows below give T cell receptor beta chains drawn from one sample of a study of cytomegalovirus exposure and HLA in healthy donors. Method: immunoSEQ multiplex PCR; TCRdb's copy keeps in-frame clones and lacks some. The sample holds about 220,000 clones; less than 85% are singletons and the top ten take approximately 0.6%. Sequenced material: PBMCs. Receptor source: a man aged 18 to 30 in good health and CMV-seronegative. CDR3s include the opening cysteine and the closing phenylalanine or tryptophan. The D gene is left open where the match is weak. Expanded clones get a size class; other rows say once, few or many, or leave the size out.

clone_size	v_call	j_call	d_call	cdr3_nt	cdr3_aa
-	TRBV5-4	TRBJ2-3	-	TGTGCCAGCAGCTTGACAGGAGATACGCAGTATTTT	CASSLTGDTQYF
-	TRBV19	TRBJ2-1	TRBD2	TGTGCCAGTAGTACAGTGACTAGCGGGAGCAATGAGCAGTTCTTC	CASSTVTSGSNEQFF
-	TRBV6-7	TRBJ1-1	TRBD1	TGTGCCAGCAGTACCGGACAGGGAACATCCTACCCTGAAGCTTTCTTT	CASSTGQGTSYPEAFF
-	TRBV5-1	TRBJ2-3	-	TGCGCCAGCAGCATACAGGGTTTGGGCACAGATACGCAGTATTTT	CASSIQGLGTDTQYF
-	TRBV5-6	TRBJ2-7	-	TGTGCCAGCAGCTTGAGGCGGGACTCCTACGAGCAGTACTTC	CASSLRRDSYEQYF
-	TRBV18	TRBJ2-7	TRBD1	TGTGCCAGCTCACCACCGGGACAGATCACCTACGAGCAGTACTTC	CASSPPGQITYEQYF
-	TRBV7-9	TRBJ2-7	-	TGTGCCAGCGAGGCCCACGAGCAGTACTTC	CASEAHEQYF
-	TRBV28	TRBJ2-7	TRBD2	TGTGCCAGCAGTCTCCCGACTAGCGGGCCCCCCTACGAGCAGTACTTC	CASSLPTSGPPYEQYF
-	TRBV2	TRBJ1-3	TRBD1	TGTGCCAGAGACAGGGAGAGCTCTGGAAACACCATATATTTT	CARDRESSGNTIYF
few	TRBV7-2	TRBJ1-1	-	TGTGCCAGCAGCCCGCGGCAGAACACTGAAGCTTTCTTT	CASSPRQNTEAFF
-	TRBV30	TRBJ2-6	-	TGTGCCTGGAGTGTGGCAGCAGGTTTCTCTGGGGCCAACGTCCTGACTTTC	CAWSVAAGFSGANVLTF
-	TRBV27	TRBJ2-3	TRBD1	TGTGCCAGCAGTTTATCGGACATCAGGGGGGATACGCAGTATTTT	CASSLSDIRGDTQYF
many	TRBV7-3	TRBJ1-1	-	TGTGCCAGCAGCTTATTGGGGAGCTCGAACACTGAAGCTTTCTTT	CASSLLGSSNTEAFF
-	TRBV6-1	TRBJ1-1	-	TGTGCCAGCAGAGCCAGGACACCCCCTGAAGCTTTCTTT	CASRARTPPEAFF
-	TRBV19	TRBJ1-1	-	TGTGCCAGTAGTCACACCCCAGGGAAGGACACTGAAGCTTTCTTT	CASSHTPGKDTEAFF
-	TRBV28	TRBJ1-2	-	TGTGCCACCGCTGGGGGGACGGACTATGGCTACACCTTC	CATAGGTDYGYTF
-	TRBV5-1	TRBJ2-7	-	TGCGCCAGCAGCCTATTGACAGGGACTTACGAGCAGTACTTC	CASSLLTGTYEQYF
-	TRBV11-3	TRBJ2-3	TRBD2	TGTGCCAGCAGCTGGGGACTAGCGGGAGGGTTACCAGATACGCAGTATTTT	CASSWGLAGGLPDTQYF
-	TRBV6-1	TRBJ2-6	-	TGTGCCAGTCTCTATTTTACCAACGTCCTGACTTTC	CASLYFTNVLTF
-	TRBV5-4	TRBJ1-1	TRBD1	TGTGCCAGCAGCACGGACAGGGGGGTATGGGGCACTGAAGCTTTCTTT	CASSTDRGVWGTEAFF
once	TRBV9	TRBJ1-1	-	TGTGCCAGCAGCGTAGCTCTGAACACTGAAGCTTTCTTT	CASSVALNTEAFF
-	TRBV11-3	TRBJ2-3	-	TGTGCCAGCAGCTTAATGGGCGGCAGAGGGGATACGCAGTATTTT	CASSLMGGRGDTQYF
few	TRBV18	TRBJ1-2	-	TGTGCCAGCTCACCACCACCTCCGACAGTCTACACCTTC	CASSPPPPTVYTF
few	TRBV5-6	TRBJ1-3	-	TGTGCCAGCAGCTCCGGCGGGACAAACACCATATATTTT	CASSSGGTNTIYF
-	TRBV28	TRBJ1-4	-	TGTGCCAGCAGTTTATGGGGTAGTTTAGGGGCTTCTGAAAAACTGTTTTTT	CASSLWGSLGASEKLFF
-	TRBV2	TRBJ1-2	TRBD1	TGTGCCAGCAGTGCCATGCAGGGGGCGGCTGGCTACACCTTC	CASSAMQGAAGYTF
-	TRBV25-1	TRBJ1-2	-	TGTGCCAGCAGTCCGGGGGGCTACGACTATGGCTACACCTTC	CASSPGGYDYGYTF
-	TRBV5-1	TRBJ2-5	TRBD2	TGCGCCAGCAGCGTGACTAGCGGGGGCGGGGAGACCCAGTACTTC	CASSVTSGGGETQYF